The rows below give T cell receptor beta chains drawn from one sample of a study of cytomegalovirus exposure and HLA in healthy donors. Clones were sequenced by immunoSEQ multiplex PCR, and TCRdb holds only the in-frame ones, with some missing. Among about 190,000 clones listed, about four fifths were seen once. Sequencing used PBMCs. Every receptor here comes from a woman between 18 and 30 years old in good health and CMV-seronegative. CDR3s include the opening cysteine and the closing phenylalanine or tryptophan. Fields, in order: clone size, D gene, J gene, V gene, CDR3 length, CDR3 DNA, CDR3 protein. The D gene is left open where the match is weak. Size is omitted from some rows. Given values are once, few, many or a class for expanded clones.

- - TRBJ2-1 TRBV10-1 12 TGCGCCAGCCTCCTAGCTTCCAATGAGCAGTTCTTC CASLLASNEQFF
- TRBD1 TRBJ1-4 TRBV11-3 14 TGTGCCAGCAGCTTCCGACAGGGTGGGGAAAAACTGTTTTTT CASSFRQGGEKLFF
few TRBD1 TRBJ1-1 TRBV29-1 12 TGCAGCGTTGGGACAGGGAATCTTGAAGCTTTCTTT CSVGTGNLEAFF
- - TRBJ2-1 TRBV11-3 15 TGTGCCAGCAGCTTAGATGGTAGTTTCTACAATGAGCAGTTCTTC CASSLDGSFYNEQFF
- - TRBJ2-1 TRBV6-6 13 TGTGCCAGCACCCAGACGGGCTACAATGAGCAGTTCTTC CASTQTGYNEQFF
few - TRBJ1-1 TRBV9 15 TGTGCCAGCAGCGTTGATCGGGGAGTGAACACTGAAGCTTTCTTT CASSVDRGVNTEAFF
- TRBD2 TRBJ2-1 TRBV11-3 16 TGTGCCAGCAGCTTCCGACTAGCGGGACGCAACAATGAGCAGTTCTTC CASSFRLAGRNNEQFF
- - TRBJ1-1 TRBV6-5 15 TGTGCCAGCAGTTACGAGGTGAGAGGCCACACTGAAGCTTTCTTT CASSYEVRGHTEAFF
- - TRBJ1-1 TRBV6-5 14 TGTGCCAGCAGTTACTCCCAGGGAAACACTGAAGCTTTCTTT CASSYSQGNTEAFF
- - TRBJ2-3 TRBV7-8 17 TGTGCCAGCAGCCTTAGTCTTAGTGGAGAGAGCACAGATACGCAGTATTTT CASSLSLSGESTDTQYF
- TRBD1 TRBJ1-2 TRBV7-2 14 TGTGCCAGCAGCAGCCGACAGGGGCGGTATGGCTACACCTTC CASSSRQGRYGYTF
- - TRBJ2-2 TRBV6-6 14 TGTGCCAGCACCTTTACGGAGGGGACCGGGGAGCTGTTTTTT CASTFTEGTGELFF
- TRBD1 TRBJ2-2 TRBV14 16 TGTGCCAGCAGCGAAAGGGACAGGGCGAACACCGGGGAGCTGTTTTTT CASSERDRANTGELFF
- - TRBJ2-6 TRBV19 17 TGTGCCAGTAGTATAGCATTGGGGGCCTCTGGGGCCAACGTCCTGACTTTC CASSIALGASGANVLTF
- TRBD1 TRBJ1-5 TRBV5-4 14 TGTGCCAGCAGCGACAGGGGGTCCCTTCAGCCCCAGCATTTT CASSDRGSLQPQHF
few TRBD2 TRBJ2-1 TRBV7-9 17 TGTGCCAGCAGCTTATGGGCTAGCGGGAGGGTCGGCGATGAGCAGTTCTTC CASSLWASGRVGDEQFF
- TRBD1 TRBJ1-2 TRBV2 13 TGTGCCAGCAGGGGGACAGGGCTTTATGGCTACACCTTC CASRGTGLYGYTF
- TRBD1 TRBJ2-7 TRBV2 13 TGTGCCAGCGTGACAGGGGAAACCTACGAGCAGTACTTC CASVTGETYEQYF
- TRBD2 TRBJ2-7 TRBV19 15 TGTGCCAGTAGTATCCCGACTAGCGGGAGCCACGAGCAGTACTTC CASSIPTSGSHEQYF
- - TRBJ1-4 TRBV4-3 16 TGCGCCAGCAGCCAAGATCCCCTACTCCTTAATGAAAAACTGTTTTTT CASSQDPLLLNEKLFF
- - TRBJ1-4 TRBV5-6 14 TGTGCCAGCAGCTTGACAGGGAAGGGTGAAAAACTGTTTTTT CASSLTGKGEKLFF
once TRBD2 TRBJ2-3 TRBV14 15 TGTGCCAGCAGCCAGGCGGGAGGGTACACAGATACGCAGTATTTT CASSQAGGYTDTQYF
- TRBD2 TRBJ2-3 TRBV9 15 TGTGCCAGCAGCGTAGCTGCGGGAGAGGCAGATACGCAGTATTTT CASSVAAGEADTQYF
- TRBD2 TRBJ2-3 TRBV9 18 TGTGCCAGCAGCGCCACTAGCGGGAGGGGTGCTAGCACAGATACGCAGTATTTT CASSATSGRGASTDTQYF
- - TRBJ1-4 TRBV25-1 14 TGTGCCAGCCGAGTCGCAGGGCTTAATGAAAAACTGTTTTTT CASRVAGLNEKLFF
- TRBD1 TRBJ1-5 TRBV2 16 TGTGCCAGCAGTGGAAACAGGGGTCATAGCAATCAGCCCCAGCATTTT CASSGNRGHSNQPQHF
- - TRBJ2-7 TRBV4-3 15 TGCGCCAGCAGCCAAACGGCGGCAGTAACCTACGAGCAGTACTTC CASSQTAAVTYEQYF
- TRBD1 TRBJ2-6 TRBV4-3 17 TGCGCCAGCAGCCAAGAGAAGGGGGCCTCTGGGGCCAACGTCCTGACTTTC CASSQEKGASGANVLTF
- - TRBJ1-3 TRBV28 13 TGTGCCAGCAGTCTAGGGGGTCTAAACACCATATATTTT CASSLGGLNTIYF
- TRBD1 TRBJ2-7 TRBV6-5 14 TGTGCCAGCACCCCGGGACAGCAGACCTACGAGCAGTACTTC CASTPGQQTYEQYF
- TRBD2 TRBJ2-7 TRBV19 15 TGTGCCAGTAGTACTATAGCGGGCCGGATCTACGAGCAGTACTTC CASSTIAGRIYEQYF